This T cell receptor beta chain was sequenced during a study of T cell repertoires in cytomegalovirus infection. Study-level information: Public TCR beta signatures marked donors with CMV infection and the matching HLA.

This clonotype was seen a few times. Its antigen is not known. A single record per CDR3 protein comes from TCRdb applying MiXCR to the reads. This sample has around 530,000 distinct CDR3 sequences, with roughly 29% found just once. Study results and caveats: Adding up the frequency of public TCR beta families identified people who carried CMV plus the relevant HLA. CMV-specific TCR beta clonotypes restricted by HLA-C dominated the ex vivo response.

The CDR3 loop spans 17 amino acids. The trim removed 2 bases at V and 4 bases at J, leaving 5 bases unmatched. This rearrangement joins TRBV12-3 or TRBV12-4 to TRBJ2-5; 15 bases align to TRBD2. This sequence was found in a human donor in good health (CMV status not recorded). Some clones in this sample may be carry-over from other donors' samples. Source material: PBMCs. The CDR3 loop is CASSLRTSGRAGETQYF. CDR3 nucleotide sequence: TGTGCCAGCAGTTTAAGGACTAGCGGGAGGGCCGGAGAGACCCAGTACTTC.